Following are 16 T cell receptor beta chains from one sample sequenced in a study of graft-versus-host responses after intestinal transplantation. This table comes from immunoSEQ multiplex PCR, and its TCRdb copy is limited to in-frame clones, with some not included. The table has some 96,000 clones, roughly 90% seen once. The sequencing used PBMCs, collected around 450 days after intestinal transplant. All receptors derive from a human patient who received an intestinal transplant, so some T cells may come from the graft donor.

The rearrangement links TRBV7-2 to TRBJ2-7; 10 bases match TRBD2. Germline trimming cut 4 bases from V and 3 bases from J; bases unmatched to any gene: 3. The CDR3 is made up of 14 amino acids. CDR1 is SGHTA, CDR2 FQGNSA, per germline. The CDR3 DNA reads TGTGCCAGCAGCTGGACTAGCGGAAACTACGAGCAGTACTTC. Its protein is CASSWTSGNYEQYF.

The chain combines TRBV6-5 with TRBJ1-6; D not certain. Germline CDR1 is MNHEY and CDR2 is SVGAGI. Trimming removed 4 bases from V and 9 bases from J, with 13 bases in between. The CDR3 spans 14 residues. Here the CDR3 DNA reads TGTGCCAGCAGTTCACAGTTACGAATTTCACCCCTCCACTTT. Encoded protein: CASSSQLRISPLHF.

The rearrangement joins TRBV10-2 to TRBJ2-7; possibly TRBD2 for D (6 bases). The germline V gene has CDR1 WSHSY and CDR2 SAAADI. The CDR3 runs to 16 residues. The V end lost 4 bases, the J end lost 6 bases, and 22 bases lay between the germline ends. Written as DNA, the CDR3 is TGCGCCAGCAGTGTCTCGGGAGCATGGACCGCCGGCGAGCAGTACTTC. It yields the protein CASSVSGAWTAGEQYF.

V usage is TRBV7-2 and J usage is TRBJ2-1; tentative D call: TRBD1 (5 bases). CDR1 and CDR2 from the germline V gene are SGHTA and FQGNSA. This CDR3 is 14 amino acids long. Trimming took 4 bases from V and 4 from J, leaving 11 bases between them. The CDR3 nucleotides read TGTGCCAGCAGCTGGATAGGGGCTTACAATGAGCAGTTCTTC. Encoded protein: CASSWIGAYNEQFF.

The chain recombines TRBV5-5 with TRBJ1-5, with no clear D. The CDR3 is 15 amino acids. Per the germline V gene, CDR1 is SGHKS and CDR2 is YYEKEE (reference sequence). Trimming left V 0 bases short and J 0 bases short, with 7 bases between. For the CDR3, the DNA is TGTGCCAGCAGCTTGGGGGTCGGTAGCAATCAGCCCCAGCATTTT. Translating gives CASSLGVGSNQPQHF.

The CDR3 region is CSVPWLAGALTQYF. The CDR3 nucleotides read TGCAGCGTTCCCTGGCTAGCGGGGGCACTGACCCAGTACTTC. This rearrangement joins TRBV29-1 to TRBJ2-5; 10 bases agree with TRBD2. Germline-derived CDR1 and CDR2 are SQVTM and ANQGSEA. The CDR3 sequence is 14 residues long. V lost 5 bases to trimming and J lost 7 bases; unmatched junction nucleotides: 10.

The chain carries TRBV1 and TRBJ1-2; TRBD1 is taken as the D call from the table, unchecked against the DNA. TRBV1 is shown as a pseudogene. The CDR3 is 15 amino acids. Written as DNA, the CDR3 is TGCACCAGCAGCCAAGCTCCGGACAGGGAAGGAGGCTACACCTTC. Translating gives CTSSQAPDREGGYTF.

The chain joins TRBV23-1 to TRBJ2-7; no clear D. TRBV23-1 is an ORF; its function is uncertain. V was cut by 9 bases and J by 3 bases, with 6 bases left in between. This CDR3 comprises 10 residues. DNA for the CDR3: TGCGCCAGAAGTTTCTACGAGCAGTACTTC. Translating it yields CARSFYEQYF.

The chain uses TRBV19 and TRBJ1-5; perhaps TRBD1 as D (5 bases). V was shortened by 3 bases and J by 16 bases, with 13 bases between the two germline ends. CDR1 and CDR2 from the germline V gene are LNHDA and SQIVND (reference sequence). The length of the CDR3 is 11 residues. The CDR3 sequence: CASSMGGEAHF. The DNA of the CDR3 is TGTGCCAGTAGTATGGGAGGGGAGGCTCATTTT.

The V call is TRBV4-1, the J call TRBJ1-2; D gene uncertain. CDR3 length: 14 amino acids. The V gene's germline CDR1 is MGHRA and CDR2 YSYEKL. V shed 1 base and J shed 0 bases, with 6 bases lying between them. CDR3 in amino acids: CASSQAATNYGYTF. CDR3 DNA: TGCGCCAGCAGCCAAGCAGCAACTAACTATGGCTACACCTTC.

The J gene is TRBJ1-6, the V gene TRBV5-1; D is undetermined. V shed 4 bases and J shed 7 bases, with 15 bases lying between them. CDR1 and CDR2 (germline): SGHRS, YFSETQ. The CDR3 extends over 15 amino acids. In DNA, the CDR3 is TGCGCCAGCAGCCGGGTTGAGGCCGAAAATTCACCCCTCCACTTT. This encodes CASSRVEAENSPLHF.

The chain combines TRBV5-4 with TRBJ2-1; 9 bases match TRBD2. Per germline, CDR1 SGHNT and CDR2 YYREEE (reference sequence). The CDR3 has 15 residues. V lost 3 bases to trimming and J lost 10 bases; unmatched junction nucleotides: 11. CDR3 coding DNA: TGTGCCAGCAGCTCCGTAGCGGGGGCCCCGCGGGAGCAGTTCTTC. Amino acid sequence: CASSSVAGAPREQFF.

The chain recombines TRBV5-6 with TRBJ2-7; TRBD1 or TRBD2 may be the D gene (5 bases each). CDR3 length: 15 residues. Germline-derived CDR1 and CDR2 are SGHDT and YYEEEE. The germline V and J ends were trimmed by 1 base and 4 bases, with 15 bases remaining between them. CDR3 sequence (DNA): TGTGCCAGCAGCTTGCTCTCGGGACCTCCGTACGAGCAGTACTTC. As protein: CASSLLSGPPYEQYF.

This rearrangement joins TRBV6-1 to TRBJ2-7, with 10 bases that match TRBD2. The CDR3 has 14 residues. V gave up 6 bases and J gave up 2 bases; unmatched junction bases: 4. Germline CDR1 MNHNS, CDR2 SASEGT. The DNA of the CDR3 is TGTGCCAGCAGCTTAGCGGGGGGCGCCTACGAGCAGTACTTC. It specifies CASSLAGGAYEQYF.

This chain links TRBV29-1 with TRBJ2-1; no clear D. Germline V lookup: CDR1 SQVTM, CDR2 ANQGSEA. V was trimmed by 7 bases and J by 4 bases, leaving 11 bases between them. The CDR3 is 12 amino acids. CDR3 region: CSATPTYNEQFF. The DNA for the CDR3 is TGCAGCGCTACCCCTACTTACAATGAGCAGTTCTTC.

CDR3 coding DNA: TGTGCCAGCAGCGTACTCAGCAACAATGAGCAGTTCTTC. Protein: CASSVLSNNEQFF. The chain joins TRBV9 to TRBJ2-1; D unresolved. Trimming cost V 1 base and J 5 bases, with 7 bases left between them. CDR3 length: 13 amino acids. Germline CDR1 SGDLS, CDR2 YYNGEE.